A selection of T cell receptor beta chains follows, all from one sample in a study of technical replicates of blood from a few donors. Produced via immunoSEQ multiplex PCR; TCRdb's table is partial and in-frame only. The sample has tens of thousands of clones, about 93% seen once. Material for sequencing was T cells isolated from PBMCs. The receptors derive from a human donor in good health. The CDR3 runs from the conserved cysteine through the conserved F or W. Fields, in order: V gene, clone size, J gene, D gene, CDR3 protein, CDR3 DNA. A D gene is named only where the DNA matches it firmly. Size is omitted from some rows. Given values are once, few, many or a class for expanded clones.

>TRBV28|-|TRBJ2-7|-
CASSQFYEQYF
TGTGCCAGCAGTCAATTCTACGAGCAGTACTTC
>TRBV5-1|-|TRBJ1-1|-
CASSLAPYTEAFF
TGCGCCAGCAGCTTGGCTCCGTACACTGAAGCTTTCTTT
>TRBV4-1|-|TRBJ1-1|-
CASSHRQENTEAFF
TGCGCCAGCAGTCATCGACAGGAGAACACTGAAGCTTTCTTT
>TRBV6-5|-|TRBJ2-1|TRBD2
CASSYSVAGGYNEQFF
TGTGCCAGCAGTTACTCGGTTGCGGGAGGCTACAATGAGCAGTTCTTC
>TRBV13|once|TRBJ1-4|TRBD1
CASSVRQGLGEKLFF
TGTGCCAGCAGCGTCCGACAGGGTTTGGGTGAAAAACTGTTTTTT
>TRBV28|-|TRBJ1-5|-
CASSLGGGNQPQHF
TGTGCCAGCAGTTTGGGGGGGGGCAATCAGCCCCAGCATTTT
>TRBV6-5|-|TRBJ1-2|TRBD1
CASSSRTGGNLGYTF
TGTGCCAGCAGTTCCAGGACAGGGGGAAATCTTGGCTACACCTTC
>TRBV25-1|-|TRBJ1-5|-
CASSEMGHQPQHF
TGTGCCAGCAGTGAAATGGGGCATCAGCCCCAGCATTTT
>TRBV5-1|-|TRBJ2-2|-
CASSLRLAGELFF
TGCGCCAGCAGCCTTCGACTAGCCGGGGAGCTGTTTTTT
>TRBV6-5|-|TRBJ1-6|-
CASSYSFQGRNSPLHF
TGTGCCAGCAGTTACTCATTCCAGGGCAGGAATTCACCCCTCCACTTT
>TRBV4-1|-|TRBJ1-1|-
CASSQGQMNTEAFF
TGCGCCAGCAGCCAAGGGCAGATGAACACTGAAGCTTTCTTT
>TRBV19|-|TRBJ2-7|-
CASKSRIHYEQYF
TGTGCCAGTAAGTCTAGAATCCACTACGAGCAGTACTTC
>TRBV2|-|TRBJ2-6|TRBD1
CASSQDRGTGANVLTF
TGTGCCAGCAGTCAGGACAGGGGGACTGGGGCCAACGTCCTGACTTTC
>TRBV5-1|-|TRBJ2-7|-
CASSVTGVYEQYF
TGCGCCAGCAGCGTTACAGGAGTCTACGAGCAGTACTTC
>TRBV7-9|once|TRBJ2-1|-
CASSLERGSSFRYNEQFF
TGTGCCAGCAGCTTAGAGAGGGGGAGTTCTTTCCGGTACAATGAGCAGTTCTTC
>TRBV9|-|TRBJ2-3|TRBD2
CASSVFAGEGTDTQYF
TGTGCCAGCAGCGTATTTGCGGGAGAAGGCACAGATACGCAGTATTTT
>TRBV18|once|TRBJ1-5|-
CASSRLRAQKHQPQHF
TGTGCCAGCTCCCGACTCAGGGCACAAAAACATCAGCCCCAGCATTTT
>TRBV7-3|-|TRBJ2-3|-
CASSAPGTDTQYF
TGTGCCAGCAGCGCCCCGGGCACAGATACGCAGTATTTT
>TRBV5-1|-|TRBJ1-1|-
CASSLRGGLTEAFF
TGCGCCAGCAGCTTGCGTGGGGGACTTACTGAAGCTTTCTTT
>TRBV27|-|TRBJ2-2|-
CATRREPKGSGELFF
TGTGCCACCAGACGGGAACCCAAAGGGTCCGGGGAGCTGTTTTTT
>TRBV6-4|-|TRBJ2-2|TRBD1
CASSEGAGDIADTGELFF
TGTGCCAGCAGCGAGGGGGCAGGCGACATCGCGGACACCGGGGAGCTGTTTTTT
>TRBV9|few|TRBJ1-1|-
CASSRTPLNTEAFF
TGTGCCAGCAGCCGTACTCCCCTGAACACTGAAGCTTTCTTT
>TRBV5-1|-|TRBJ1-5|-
CASSLAGVNQPQHF
TGCGCCAGCAGCTTGGCGGGGGTCAATCAGCCCCAGCATTTT
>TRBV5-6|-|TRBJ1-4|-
CASSLGGAFNEKLFF
TGTGCCAGCAGCCTAGGGGGTGCCTTTAATGAAAAACTGTTTTTT
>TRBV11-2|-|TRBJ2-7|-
CASSPVRGSSYEQYF
TGTGCCAGCAGCCCCGTGCGGGGATCCTCCTACGAGCAGTACTTC
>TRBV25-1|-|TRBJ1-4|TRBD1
CASREGLGTAGLLFF
TGTGCCAGCAGGGAGGGGCTAGGGACAGCCGGTTTGCTGTTTTTT
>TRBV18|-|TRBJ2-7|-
CASSTRGGHREQYF
TGTGCCAGCTCAACTAGGGGGGGCCATAGGGAGCAGTACTTC
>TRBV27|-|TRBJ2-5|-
CASSLFKPDWLEPQETQYF
TGTGCCAGCAGTTTATTCAAGCCGGACTGGCTTGAACCACAAGAGACCCAGTACTTC
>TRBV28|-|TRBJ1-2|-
CASSLVGPGDTF
TGTGCCAGCAGTTTAGTTGGGCCCGGGGACACCTTC
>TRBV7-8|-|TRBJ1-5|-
CASSFSGSNQPQHF
TGTGCCAGCAGCTTTTCGGGAAGCAATCAGCCCCAGCATTTT
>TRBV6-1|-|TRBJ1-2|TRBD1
CASRGPAKLNYGYTF
TGTGCCTCCAGGGGGCCAGCGAAACTTAACTATGGCTACACCTTC
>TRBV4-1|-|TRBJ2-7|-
CASSQARDWEQYF
TGCGCCAGCAGCCAAGCAAGGGACTGGGAGCAGTACTTC
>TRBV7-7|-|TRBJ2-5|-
CASSSASQETQYF
TGTGCTAGCAGCTCAGCCTCCCAAGAGACCCAGTACTTC
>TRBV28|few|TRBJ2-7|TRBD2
CASSLGGYEQYF
TGTGCCAGCAGTTTGGGGGGGTACGAGCAGTACTTC
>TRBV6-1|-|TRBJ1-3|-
CASEGGEPSGNTIYF
TGTGCCAGCGAGGGAGGGGAGCCCTCTGGAAACACCATATATTTT
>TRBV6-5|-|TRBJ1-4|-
CAISRAPNEKLFF
TGTGCCATCTCCAGGGCACCTAATGAAAAACTGTTTTTT
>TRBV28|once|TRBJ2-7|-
CASTDTAYEQYF
TGTGCCAGCACGGACACCGCCTACGAGCAGTACTTC
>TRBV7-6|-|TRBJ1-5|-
CASSLGRGPNQPQHF
TGTGCCAGCAGCTTAGGCAGGGGCCCGAATCAGCCCCAGCATTTT
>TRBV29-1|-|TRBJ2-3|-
CSVAGGTDTQYF
TGCAGCGTTGCCGGGGGAACAGATACGCAGTATTTT
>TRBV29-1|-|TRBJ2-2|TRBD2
CSVDGGGTSVIGELFF
TGCAGCGTTGATGGGGGGGGGACTAGCGTAATCGGGGAGCTGTTTTTT
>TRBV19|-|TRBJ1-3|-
CASSTGVTGNTIYF
TGTGCCAGTAGTACAGGGGTAACTGGAAACACCATATATTTT
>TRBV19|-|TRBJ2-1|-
CASSPGWDEQFF
TGTGCCAGTAGCCCCGGGTGGGATGAGCAGTTCTTC
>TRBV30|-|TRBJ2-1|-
CAWSVSVSDEQFF
TGTGCCTGGAGTGTTTCGGTAAGCGATGAGCAGTTCTTC
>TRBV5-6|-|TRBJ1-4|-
CASSLTNSFKGEKLFF
TGTGCCAGCAGCTTGACGAACAGCTTCAAGGGGGAAAAACTGTTTTTT
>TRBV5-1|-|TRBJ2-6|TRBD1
CASSPETGGTGANVLTF
TGCGCCAGCAGCCCCGAGACAGGGGGCACTGGGGCCAACGTCCTGACTTTC
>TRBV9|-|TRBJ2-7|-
CASSVAEGGYEQYF
TGTGCCAGCAGCGTAGCGGAGGGCGGATACGAGCAGTACTTC